The 32 T cell receptor beta chains below were found in one sample sequenced in a study of cytomegalovirus exposure and HLA in healthy donors. In the PCR, 60 Vbeta and 13 Jbeta primers were used. Generated by immunoSEQ multiplex PCR, the TCRdb table keeps only in-frame clones and is missing some. The sample has fewer than 110,000 clones, around 82% seen once. The sequencing input was PBMCs. These receptors came from a young woman in good health and CMV-seropositive.

This clone came up once. The V call is TRBV9, the J call TRBJ2-3; 7 bases match TRBD2. Germline trimming cut 0 bases from V and 0 bases from J; bases unmatched to any gene: 10. CDR1 is SGDLS and CDR2 is YYNGEE in the germline V gene. The CDR3 is 18 residues long. The chain's CDR3 is CASSVGALGGGSTDTQYF. In DNA form, the CDR3 reads TGTGCCAGCAGCGTAGGTGCCCTGGGCGGGGGAAGCACAGATACGCAGTATTTT.

The chain combines TRBV9 with TRBJ2-5; 8 bases are a match to TRBD2. Looked up from germline, CDR1 is SGDLS and CDR2 is YYNGEE. The CDR3 length is 16 residues. The V segment lost 4 bases and the J segment 5 bases; nucleotides outside the gene matches: 13. The CDR3 protein is CASSPTSGRYRETQYF. CDR3 sequence (DNA): TGTGCCAGCAGCCCAACTAGCGGTCGCTATCGGGAGACCCAGTACTTC.

The chain uses TRBV5-1 and TRBJ2-2; D gene ambiguous. V was cut by 4 bases and J by 1 base, with 8 bases left in between. This CDR3 is built from 14 residues. From germline, CDR1 is SGHRS and CDR2 YFSETQ. The CDR3 region is CASSMDGNTGELFF. The CDR3, as DNA: TGCGCCAGCAGCATGGACGGGAACACCGGGGAGCTGTTTTTT.

The rearrangement links TRBV18 to TRBJ2-6; a weak D match, TRBD1 (6 bases). Trimming took off 3 bases at V and 0 bases at J, with 12 bases between the two ends. CDR1 is KGHSH, CDR2 LQKENI, per germline. The CDR3 is 17 residues long. Here the CDR3 DNA reads TGTGCCAGCTCACCGTGGGACAAGGGCTCTGGGGCCAACGTCCTGACTTTC. This gives the protein CASSPWDKGSGANVLTF.

For this clone: Other DNA sequences in this sample translate to the same CDR3. The J gene is TRBJ2-5, the V gene TRBV29-1; 9 bases line up with TRBD2. CDR1 is SQVTM, CDR2 ANQGSEA, per germline. The CDR3 covers 14 residues. The V gene end was trimmed by 6 bases and the J gene end by 5 bases; junction bases not matched to a gene: 10. The DNA of the CDR3 is TGCAGCGTGCACCCGGGACTAGCCCAGGAGACCCAGTACTTC. This gives the protein CSVHPGLAQETQYF.

Turning to this clone: The junction and the germline gene differ at one end; a read error may be behind it. The chain's CDR3 is CASSSGLSYEQYF. CDR3 nucleotides: TGTGCTAGCAGCTCAGGACTCTCCTACGAGCAGTACTTC. The chain links TRBV7-7 to TRBJ2-7; maybe TRBD2 (5 bases). Germline loops: CDR1 SSHAT, CDR2 FNYEAQ (reference sequence). The CDR3 is 13 residues long.

CDR3 nucleotides: TGCAGTGCTAGGAGAACAGATACGCAGTATTTT. It codes for CSARRTDTQYF. The chain joins TRBV20-1 to TRBJ2-3; D unresolved. The CDR3 is 11 residues long. The ends were cut back, 3 bases at V and 3 bases at J, with 4 bases in the middle. Germline V CDR1 and CDR2: DFQATT, SNEGSKA (reference sequence).

The rearrangement links TRBV18 to TRBJ2-3; tentative D call: TRBD2 (6 bases). The length of the CDR3 is 14 residues. Germline V lookup: CDR1 KGHSH, CDR2 LQKENI. V was cut by 3 bases and J by 1 base, with 8 bases left in between. CDR3 nucleotides: TGTGCCAGCTCACCCGGCGGGGGCACAGATACGCAGTATTTT. Residues: CASSPGGGTDTQYF.

This chain joins TRBV7-2 and TRBJ1-2; TRBD1 is a possible D gene (6 bases). The CDR3 consists of 13 residues. Germline V gene lookup returns CDR1 SGHTA and CDR2 FQGNSA. V lost 1 base, J lost 4 bases, and 7 bases lay in between. Here the CDR3 DNA reads TGTGCCAGCAGCTTAGACAGGGTCTATGGCTACACCTTC. Its protein product is CASSLDRVYGYTF.

The V call is TRBV9, the J call TRBJ2-3; unclear D gene. This CDR3 has 13 amino acids. CDR1 is SGDLS, CDR2 YYNGEE, per germline. Trimming left V 4 bases short and J 4 bases short, with 10 bases between. CDR3 DNA sequence: TGTGCCAGCAGCTTCAGGAATGCAGATACGCAGTATTTT. This encodes CASSFRNADTQYF.

The V and J genes are TRBV30 and TRBJ1-3; D perhaps matches TRBD1 (5 bases). Per germline, CDR1 GTSNPN and CDR2 SVGIG (reference sequence). The CDR3 is made up of 14 amino acids. V was trimmed by 5 bases and J by 4 bases, leaving 15 bases between them. The CDR3 loop is CAWGGSGAGNTIYF. CDR3 DNA sequence: TGTGCCTGGGGGGGGTCGGGAGCCGGAAACACCATATATTTT.

The chain joins TRBV9 to TRBJ2-7; 10 nucleotides line up with TRBD2. The CDR3 sequence is 16 residues long. Germline V gene data show CDR1 as SGDLS and CDR2 as YYNGEE. After removal of 4 bases from V and 4 bases from J, the junction contained 11 bases not matched to a gene. CDR3 in amino acids: CASSSGGGTSVYEQYF. CDR3 DNA: TGTGCCAGCAGCTCCGGGGGGGGGACTAGCGTGTACGAGCAGTACTTC.

With regard to this clone: In the same sample, other DNA sequences code for this CDR3. The chain recombines TRBV2 with TRBJ1-1; TRBD1 aligns across 9 bases. CDR3 length equals 14 residues. V lost 7 bases to trimming and J lost 0 bases; unmatched junction nucleotides: 3. The germline V gene has CDR1 SNHLY and CDR2 FYNNEI. CDR3 in DNA: TGTGCCAGCATTAGGGACAGGGTGAACACTGAAGCTTTCTTT. This gives the protein CASIRDRVNTEAFF.

The genes are TRBV5-1 and TRBJ2-3; a weak D match, TRBD1 (5 bases). Trimming cost V 5 bases and J 1 base, with 11 bases left between them. The CDR3 is 14 amino acids. The germline V gene encodes CDR1 SGHRS and CDR2 YFSETQ. CDR3 region: CASRQTDGTDTQYF. CDR3 sequence (DNA): TGCGCCAGCAGACAGACAGATGGCACAGATACGCAGTATTTT.

CDR3: CASSEWSGLTGGRGNEQFF. DNA of the CDR3: TGTGCCAGCAGTGAGTGGAGCGGCCTGACAGGGGGAAGGGGCAATGAGCAGTTCTTC. The chain employs TRBV6-1 and TRBJ2-1; TRBD1 aligns across 9 bases. V shed 3 bases and J 6 bases; nucleotides not matched to a gene: 18. Germline CDR1 reads MNHNS; CDR2 reads SASEGT. The CDR3 extends over 19 amino acids.

This clone was detected once. The CDR3 region has the DNA TGTGCCAGCAGCCCCTGGTTGGGGCTAGTTCCTTCCACCCCTCAAGAGACCCAGTACTTC. It codes for CASSPWLGLVPSTPQETQYF. The chain carries TRBV27 and TRBJ2-5; the D gene is possibly TRBD1 (5 bases). From germline, CDR1 is MNHEY and CDR2 SMNVEV (reference sequence). V lost 6 bases and J lost 2, with 31 bases in between. The length of the CDR3 is 20 residues.

The chain links TRBV5-6 to TRBJ2-3, with TRBD2 matching over 12 bases. CDR1 is SGHDT and CDR2 is YYEEEE in the germline V gene. The CDR3 has 16 residues. Trimming removed 3 bases from V and 6 bases from J; junction bases left unmatched: 8. The CDR3 protein is CASSSYPTSGSDTQYF. The CDR3 nucleotides read TGTGCCAGCAGCTCCTACCCGACTAGCGGGAGTGATACGCAGTATTTT.

The rearrangement uses TRBV28 and TRBJ2-3; 8 positions agree with TRBD2. The CDR3 consists of 15 residues. The V and J ends lost 4 bases and 4 bases, in that order; junction bases with no gene match: 7. CDR1 MDHEN and CDR2 SYDVKM come from the germline V gene. CDR3 sequence: CASSSLSGGPDTQYF. The CDR3 coding sequence is TGTGCCAGCAGTTCCTTATCGGGGGGGCCAGATACGCAGTATTTT. The full variable domain, with the rest looked up from reference TRBV28 and TRBJ2-3, is DVKVTQSSRYLVKRTGEKVFLECVQDMDHENMFWYRQDPGLGLRLIYFSYDVKMKEKGDIPEGYSVSREKKERFSLILESASTNQTSMYLCASSSLSGGPDTQYFGPGTRLTVL.

This clone was detected only a few times. The gene calls are TRBV14 and TRBJ1-3; 8 nucleotides line up with TRBD1. CDR1 and CDR2 from the germline V gene are SGHDN and FVKESK. V lost 1 base to trimming and J lost 0 bases; unmatched junction nucleotides: 5. The CDR3 loop spans 17 amino acids. CDR3 amino acids: CASSQGGTGYSGNTIYF. The CDR3 bases are TGTGCCAGCAGCCAAGGAGGGACAGGTTACTCTGGAAACACCATATATTTT.

The chain has TRBV6-1 and TRBJ1-5, with D possibly being TRBD1 (5 bases). The CDR3 consists of 14 residues. V dropped 4 bases and J dropped 0 bases, with 7 bases sitting between them. Germline CDR1 is MNHNS and CDR2 is SASEGT. CDR3 bases: TGTGCCAGCAGTGGACAGCATAGCAATCAGCCCCAGCATTTT. Its protein product is CASSGQHSNQPQHF.

CDR3 residues: CAIQGAGGAGTQYF. CDR3 in DNA: TGTGCCATCCAAGGGGCAGGGGGCGCCGGGACCCAGTACTTC. The chain uses TRBV10-3 and TRBJ2-5, with 8 bases aligning to TRBD1. Germline CDR1 reads ENHRY; CDR2 reads SYGVKD. V trimming: 8 bases; J trimming: 7 bases; junction bases outside the gene matches: 12. CDR3 size: 14 residues.

This chain uses TRBV7-2 with TRBJ1-2; D unclear. The CDR3 runs 15 residues. Germline CDR1 reads SGHTA; CDR2 reads FQGNSA. With 1 base removed from V and 7 bases from J, the gap between germline ends came to 16 bases. For the CDR3, the DNA is TGTGCCAGCAGCTTAGGGGGATGGGGAGTTGGTGGCTACACCTTC. This encodes CASSLGGWGVGGYTF. The variable domain in full, completed from reference TRBV7-2 and TRBJ1-2, reads GAGVSQSPSNKVTEKGKDVELRCDPISGHTALYWYRQSLGQGLEFLIYFQGNSAPDKSGLPSDRFSAERTGGSVSTLTIQRTQQEDSAVYLCASSLGGWGVGGYTFGSGTRLTVV.

The genes are TRBV4-3 and TRBJ2-7; D is undetermined. Between the trimmed V and J ends, which lost 3 bases and 0 bases, there was a span of 12 bases. CDR1 is LGHNA and CDR2 is YSLEER in the germline V gene. The CDR3 runs to 15 residues. The CDR3 DNA follows: TGCGCCAGCAGCCAGCTAAAGCTAGACTCCTACGAGCAGTACTTC. This translates into CASSQLKLDSYEQYF.

The rearrangement joins TRBV6-1 to TRBJ2-3; 9 positions agree with TRBD2. The CDR3 extends over 16 amino acids. Germline V gives CDR1 MNHNS, CDR2 SASEGT. The V and J ends lost 4 bases and 2 bases, in that order; junction bases with no gene match: 7. This chain's CDR3 is CASSASGGTITDTQYF. In DNA form, the CDR3 reads TGTGCCAGCAGTGCCAGCGGGGGGACAATCACAGATACGCAGTATTTT.

This chain joins TRBV10-2 and TRBJ1-5; possibly TRBD1 for D (5 bases). Germline V gives CDR1 WSHSY, CDR2 SAAADI. There are 15 residues in the CDR3. Trimming stripped 4 bases from V and 6 bases from J, with 16 bases between. The CDR3 coding sequence is TGCGCCAGCAGTGCCACAACGGGGGGGACTCAGCCCCAGCATTTT. Translating it yields CASSATTGGTQPQHF.

The J gene is TRBJ2-1, the V gene TRBV5-1, with D possibly TRBD1 on 5 matching bases. The CDR3 covers 14 residues. Trimming pared 6 bases from V and 2 bases from J, leaving 12 bases between. Germline CDR1 SGHRS, CDR2 YFSETQ. The CDR3 DNA reads TGCGCCAGCACCAAGGGGTGGACCTACAATGAGCAGTTCTTC. As protein: CASTKGWTYNEQFF. The complete variable domain, with remaining parts taken from reference TRBV5-1 and TRBJ2-1, reads KAGVTQTPRYLIKTRGQQVTLSCSPISGHRSVSWYQQTPGQGLQFLFEYFSETQRNKGNFPGRFSGRQFSNSRSEMNVSTLELGDSALYLCASTKGWTYNEQFFGPGTRLTVL.

This chain links TRBV5-1 with TRBJ2-5; TRBD1 matches at 7 bases. The CDR3 is 13 residues long. V dropped 4 bases and J dropped 5; count of bases not matched to a gene: 5. Germline assignment: CDR1 SGHRS and CDR2 YFSETQ. CDR3 residues: CASSDRDSETQYF. The DNA of the CDR3 is TGCGCCAGCAGCGACAGGGATTCGGAGACCCAGTACTTC.

The CDR3: CASARTSGGAVTDTQYF. CDR3 DNA: TGTGCCAGCGCAAGGACTAGCGGGGGGGCTGTAACAGATACGCAGTATTTT. The chain joins TRBV19 to TRBJ2-3; the match to TRBD2 covers 15 bases. Germline loops: CDR1 LNHDA, CDR2 SQIVND (reference sequence). J gave up 3 bases and V 9 bases, and 10 bases lay outside the gene matches. The CDR3 loop spans 17 amino acids.

The V gene is TRBV13, the J gene TRBJ2-5; the match to TRBD1 covers 7 bases. J gave up 7 bases and V 3 bases, and 5 bases lay outside the gene matches. Germline values: CDR1 PRHDT, CDR2 FYEKMQ (reference sequence). There are 13 residues in the CDR3. CDR3 amino acids: CASSFRGKWTQYF. The CDR3 DNA follows: TGTGCCAGCAGCTTCAGGGGGAAATGGACCCAGTACTTC.

The J gene is TRBJ1-1, the V gene TRBV6-5; the D gene is possibly TRBD1 (6 bases). This CDR3 contains 11 residues. V lost 10 bases and J 7 bases, leaving 13 bases between the germline ends. Germline CDR1 and CDR2: MNHEY and SVGAGI. The CDR3 loop is CATKGHVEAFF. DNA for the CDR3: TGTGCCACCAAGGGACACGTTGAAGCTTTCTTT.

This clone has only a few counts. The rearrangement links TRBV7-6 to TRBJ2-1; D unresolved. V gave up 5 bases and J gave up 5 bases, with 13 bases separating them. Germline V gene data show CDR1 as SGHVS and CDR2 as FNYEAQ. This CDR3 contains 14 residues. In nucleotides, the CDR3 is TGTGCCAGCAGCCAGGTGGGCAGGAACAATGAGCAGTTCTTC. Translated, it gives CASSQVGRNNEQFF.

The chain carries TRBV7-9 and TRBJ1-2; D is ambiguous. Germline V gene sequence: CDR1 SEHNR, CDR2 FQNEAQ (reference sequence). The CDR3 consists of 12 residues. Trimming removed 2 bases at V and 7 bases at J, with 8 bases between. Here the CDR3 DNA reads TGTGCCAGCAGCTTATGGGGAGGTGGCTACACCTTC. It codes for CASSLWGGGYTF.